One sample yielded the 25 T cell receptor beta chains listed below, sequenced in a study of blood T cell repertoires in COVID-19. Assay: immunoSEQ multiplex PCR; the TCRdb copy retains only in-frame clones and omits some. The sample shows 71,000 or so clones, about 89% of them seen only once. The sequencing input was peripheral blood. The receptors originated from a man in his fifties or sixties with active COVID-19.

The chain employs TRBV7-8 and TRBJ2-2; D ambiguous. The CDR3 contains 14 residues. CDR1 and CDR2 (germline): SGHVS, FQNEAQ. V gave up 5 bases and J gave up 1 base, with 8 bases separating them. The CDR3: CASSVRQNTGELFF. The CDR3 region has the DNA TGTGCCAGCAGCGTCCGACAGAACACCGGGGAGCTGTTTTTT. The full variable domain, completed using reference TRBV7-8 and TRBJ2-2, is GAGVSQSPRYKVAKRGQDVALRCDPISGHVSLFWYQQALGQGPEFLTYFQNEAQLDKSGLPSDRFFAERPEGSVSTLKIQRTQQEDSAVYLCASSVRQNTGELFFGEGSRLTVL.

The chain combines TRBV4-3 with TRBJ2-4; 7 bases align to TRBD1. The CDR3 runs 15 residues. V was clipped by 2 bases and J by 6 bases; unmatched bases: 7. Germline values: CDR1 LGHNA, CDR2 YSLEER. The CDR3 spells CASSQFQGDGNIQYF. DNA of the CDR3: TGCGCCAGCAGCCAATTCCAGGGGGACGGAAACATTCAGTACTTC.

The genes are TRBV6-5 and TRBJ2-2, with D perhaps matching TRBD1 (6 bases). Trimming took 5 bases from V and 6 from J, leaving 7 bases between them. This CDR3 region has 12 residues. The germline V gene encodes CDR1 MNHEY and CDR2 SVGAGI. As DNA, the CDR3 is TGTGCCAGCAGTAGGGGGTCCGGGGAGCTGTTTTTT. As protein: CASSRGSGELFF.

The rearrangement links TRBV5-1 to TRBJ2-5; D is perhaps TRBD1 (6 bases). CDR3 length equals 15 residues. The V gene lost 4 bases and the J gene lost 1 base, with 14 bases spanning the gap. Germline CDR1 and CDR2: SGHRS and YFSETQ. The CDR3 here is CASSPTPTGQETQYF. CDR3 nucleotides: TGCGCCAGCAGCCCAACCCCGACAGGCCAAGAGACCCAGTACTTC.

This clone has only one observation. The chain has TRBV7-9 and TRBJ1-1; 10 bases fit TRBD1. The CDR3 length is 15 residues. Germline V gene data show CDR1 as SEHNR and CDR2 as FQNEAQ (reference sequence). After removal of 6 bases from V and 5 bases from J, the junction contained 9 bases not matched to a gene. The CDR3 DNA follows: TGTGCCAGCAGTTCGTTCGACAGGGGGCTGACTGAAGCTTTCTTT. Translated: CASSSFDRGLTEAFF. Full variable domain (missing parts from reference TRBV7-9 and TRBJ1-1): DTGVSQNPRHKITKRGQNVTFRCDPISEHNRLYWYRQTLGQGPEFLTYFQNEAQLEKSRLLSDRFSAERPKGSFSTLEIQRTEQGDSAMYLCASSSFDRGLTEAFFGQGTRLTVV.

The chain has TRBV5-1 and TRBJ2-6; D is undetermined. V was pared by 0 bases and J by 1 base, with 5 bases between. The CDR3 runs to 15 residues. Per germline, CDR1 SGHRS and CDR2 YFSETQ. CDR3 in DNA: TGCGCCAGCAGCTTGGCCCCTTCTGGGGCCAACGTCCTGACTTTC. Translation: CASSLAPSGANVLTF.

This chain's CDR3 is CASSQDFSGGNEQFF. The CDR3 DNA follows: TGCGCCAGCAGCCAAGATTTTAGCGGGGGCAATGAGCAGTTCTTC. This chain connects TRBV4-1 to TRBJ2-1; 9 bases agree with TRBD2. Looked up from germline, CDR1 is MGHRA and CDR2 is YSYEKL. The CDR3 consists of 15 residues. V lost 0 bases and J lost 6; bases outside the gene matches: 3.

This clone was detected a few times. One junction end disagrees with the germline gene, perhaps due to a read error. CDR3 in DNA: TGCAAGATCCCCTACTCGAGCTCCTATAATTCACCCCTCCACTTT. This translates into CKIPYSSSYNSPLHF. The rearrangement links TRBV5-4 to TRBJ1-6, with D unclear. There are 15 residues in the CDR3. In germline, CDR1 is SGHNT, CDR2 YYREEE (reference sequence).

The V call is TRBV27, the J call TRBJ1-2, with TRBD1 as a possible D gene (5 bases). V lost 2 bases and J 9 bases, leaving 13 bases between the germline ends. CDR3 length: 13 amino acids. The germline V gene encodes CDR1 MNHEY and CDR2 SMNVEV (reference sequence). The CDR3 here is CASSLPTGASYTF. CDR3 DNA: TGTGCCAGCAGTTTACCTACAGGCGCGAGCTACACCTTC.

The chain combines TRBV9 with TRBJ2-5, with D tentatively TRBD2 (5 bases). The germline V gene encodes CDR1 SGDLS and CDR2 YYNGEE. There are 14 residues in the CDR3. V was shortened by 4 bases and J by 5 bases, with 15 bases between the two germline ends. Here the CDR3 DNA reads TGTGCCAGCAGCATCCCGGGGTCCGGGGAGACCCAGTACTTC. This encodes CASSIPGSGETQYF.

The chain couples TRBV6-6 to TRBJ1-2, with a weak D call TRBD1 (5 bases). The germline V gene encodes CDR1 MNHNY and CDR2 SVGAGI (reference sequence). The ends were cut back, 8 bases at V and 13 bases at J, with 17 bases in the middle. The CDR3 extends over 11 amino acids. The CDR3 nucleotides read TGTGCCAGCGGCGGGGGGGTAGGGTGCACCTTC. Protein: CASGGGVGCTF.

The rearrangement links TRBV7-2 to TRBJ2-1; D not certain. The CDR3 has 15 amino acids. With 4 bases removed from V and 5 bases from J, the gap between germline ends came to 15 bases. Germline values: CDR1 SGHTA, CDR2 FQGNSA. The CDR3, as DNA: TGTGCCAGCAGCTCCGACTTCATGAAAAACAATGAGCAGTTCTTC. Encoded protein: CASSSDFMKNNEQFF.

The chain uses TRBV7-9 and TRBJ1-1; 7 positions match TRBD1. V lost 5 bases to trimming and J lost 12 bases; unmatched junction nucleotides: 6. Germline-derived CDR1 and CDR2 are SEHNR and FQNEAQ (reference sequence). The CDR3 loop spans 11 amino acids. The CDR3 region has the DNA TGTGCCAGCAGCCTTACAGGGGAAACTTTCTTT. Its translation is CASSLTGETFF.

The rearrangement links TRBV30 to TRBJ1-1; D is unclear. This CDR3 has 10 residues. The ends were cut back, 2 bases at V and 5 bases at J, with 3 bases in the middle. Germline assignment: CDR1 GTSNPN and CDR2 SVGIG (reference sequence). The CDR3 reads CAWSHTEAFF. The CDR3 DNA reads TGTGCCTGGAGTCATACTGAAGCTTTCTTT.

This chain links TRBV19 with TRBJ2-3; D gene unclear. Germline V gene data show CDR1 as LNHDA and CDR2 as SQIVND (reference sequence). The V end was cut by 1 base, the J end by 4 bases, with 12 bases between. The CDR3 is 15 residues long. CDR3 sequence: CASSIGAAPADTQYF. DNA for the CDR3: TGTGCCAGTAGTATAGGGGCTGCCCCCGCAGATACGCAGTATTTT. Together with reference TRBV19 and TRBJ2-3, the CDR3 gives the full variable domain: DGGITQSPKYLFRKEGQNVTLSCEQNLNHDAMYWYRQDPGQGLRLIYYSQIVNDFQKGDIAEGYSVSREKKESFPLTVTSAQKNPTAFYLCASSIGAAPADTQYFGPGTRLTVL.

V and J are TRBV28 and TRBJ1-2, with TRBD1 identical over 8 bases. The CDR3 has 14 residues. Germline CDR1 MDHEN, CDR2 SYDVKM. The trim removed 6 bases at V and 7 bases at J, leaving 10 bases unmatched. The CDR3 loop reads CASSPTTGVGGYTF. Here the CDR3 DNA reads TGTGCCAGCAGCCCAACGACAGGGGTTGGTGGCTACACCTTC.

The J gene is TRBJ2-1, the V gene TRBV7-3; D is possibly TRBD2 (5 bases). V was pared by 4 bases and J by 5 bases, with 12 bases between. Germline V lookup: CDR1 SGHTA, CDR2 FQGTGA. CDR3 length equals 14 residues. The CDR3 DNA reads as TGTGCCAGCAGCTCGAAAGTGAGGGACAATGAGCAGTTCTTC. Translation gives CASSSKVRDNEQFF. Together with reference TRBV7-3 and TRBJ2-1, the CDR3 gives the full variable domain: GAGVSQTPSNKVTEKGKYVELRCDPISGHTALYWYRQSLGQGPEFLIYFQGTGAADDSGLPNDRFFAVRPEGSVSTLKIQRTERGDSAVYLCASSSKVRDNEQFFGPGTRLTVL.

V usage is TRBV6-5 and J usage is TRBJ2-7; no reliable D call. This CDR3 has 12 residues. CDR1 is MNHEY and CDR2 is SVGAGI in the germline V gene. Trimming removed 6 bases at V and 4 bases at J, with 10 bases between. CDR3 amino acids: CASRPGPYEQYF. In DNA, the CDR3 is TGTGCCAGCAGACCAGGCCCGTACGAGCAGTACTTC.

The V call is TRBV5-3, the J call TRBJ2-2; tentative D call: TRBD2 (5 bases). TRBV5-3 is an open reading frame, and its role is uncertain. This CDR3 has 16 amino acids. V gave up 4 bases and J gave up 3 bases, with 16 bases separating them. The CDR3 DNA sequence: TGTGCCAGAAGCCCGCCTGAGCTAGCCTACACCGGGGAGCTGTTTTTT. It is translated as CARSPPELAYTGELFF.

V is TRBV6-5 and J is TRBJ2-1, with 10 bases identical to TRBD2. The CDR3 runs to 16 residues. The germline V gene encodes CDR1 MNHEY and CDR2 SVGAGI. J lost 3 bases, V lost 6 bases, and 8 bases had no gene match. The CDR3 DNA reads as TGTGCCAGCAGCTACGGGGGGACTAGCGTCTACAATGAGCAGTTCTTC. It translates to CASSYGGTSVYNEQFF.

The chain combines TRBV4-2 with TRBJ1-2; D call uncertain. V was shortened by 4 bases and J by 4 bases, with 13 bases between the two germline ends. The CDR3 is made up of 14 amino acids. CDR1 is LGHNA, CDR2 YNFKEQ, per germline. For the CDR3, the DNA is TGTGCCAGCAGCCTAGTAAGGGAGGCCTATGGCTACACCTTC. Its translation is CASSLVREAYGYTF.

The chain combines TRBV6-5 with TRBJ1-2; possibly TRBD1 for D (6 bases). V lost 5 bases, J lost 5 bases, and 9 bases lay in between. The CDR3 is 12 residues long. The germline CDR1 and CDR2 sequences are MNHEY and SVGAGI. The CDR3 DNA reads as TGTGCCAGCAGTCTTAGGGGGTATGGCTACACCTTC. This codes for CASSLRGYGYTF.

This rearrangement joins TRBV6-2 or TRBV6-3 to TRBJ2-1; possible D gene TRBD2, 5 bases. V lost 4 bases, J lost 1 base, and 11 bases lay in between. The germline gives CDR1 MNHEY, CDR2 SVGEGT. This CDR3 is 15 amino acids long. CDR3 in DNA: TGTGCCAGCAGTTTGGGCGGGCGTTCCTACAATGAGCAGTTCTTC. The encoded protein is CASSLGGRSYNEQFF.

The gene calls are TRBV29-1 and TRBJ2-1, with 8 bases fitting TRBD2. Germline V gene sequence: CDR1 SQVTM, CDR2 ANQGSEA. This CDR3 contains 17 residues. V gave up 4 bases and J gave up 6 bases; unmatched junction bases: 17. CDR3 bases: TGCAGCGTTGCTCAGCGGGAGAGGGGAGTGTACCGCAATGAGCAGTTCTTC. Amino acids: CSVAQRERGVYRNEQFF.

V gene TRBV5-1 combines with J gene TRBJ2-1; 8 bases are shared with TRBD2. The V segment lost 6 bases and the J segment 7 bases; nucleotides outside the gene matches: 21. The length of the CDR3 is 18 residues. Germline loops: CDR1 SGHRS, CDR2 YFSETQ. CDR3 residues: CASIMDLRGPGTSNEQFF. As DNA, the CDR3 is TGCGCCAGCATTATGGACCTACGGGGACCGGGGACTAGTAATGAGCAGTTCTTC.